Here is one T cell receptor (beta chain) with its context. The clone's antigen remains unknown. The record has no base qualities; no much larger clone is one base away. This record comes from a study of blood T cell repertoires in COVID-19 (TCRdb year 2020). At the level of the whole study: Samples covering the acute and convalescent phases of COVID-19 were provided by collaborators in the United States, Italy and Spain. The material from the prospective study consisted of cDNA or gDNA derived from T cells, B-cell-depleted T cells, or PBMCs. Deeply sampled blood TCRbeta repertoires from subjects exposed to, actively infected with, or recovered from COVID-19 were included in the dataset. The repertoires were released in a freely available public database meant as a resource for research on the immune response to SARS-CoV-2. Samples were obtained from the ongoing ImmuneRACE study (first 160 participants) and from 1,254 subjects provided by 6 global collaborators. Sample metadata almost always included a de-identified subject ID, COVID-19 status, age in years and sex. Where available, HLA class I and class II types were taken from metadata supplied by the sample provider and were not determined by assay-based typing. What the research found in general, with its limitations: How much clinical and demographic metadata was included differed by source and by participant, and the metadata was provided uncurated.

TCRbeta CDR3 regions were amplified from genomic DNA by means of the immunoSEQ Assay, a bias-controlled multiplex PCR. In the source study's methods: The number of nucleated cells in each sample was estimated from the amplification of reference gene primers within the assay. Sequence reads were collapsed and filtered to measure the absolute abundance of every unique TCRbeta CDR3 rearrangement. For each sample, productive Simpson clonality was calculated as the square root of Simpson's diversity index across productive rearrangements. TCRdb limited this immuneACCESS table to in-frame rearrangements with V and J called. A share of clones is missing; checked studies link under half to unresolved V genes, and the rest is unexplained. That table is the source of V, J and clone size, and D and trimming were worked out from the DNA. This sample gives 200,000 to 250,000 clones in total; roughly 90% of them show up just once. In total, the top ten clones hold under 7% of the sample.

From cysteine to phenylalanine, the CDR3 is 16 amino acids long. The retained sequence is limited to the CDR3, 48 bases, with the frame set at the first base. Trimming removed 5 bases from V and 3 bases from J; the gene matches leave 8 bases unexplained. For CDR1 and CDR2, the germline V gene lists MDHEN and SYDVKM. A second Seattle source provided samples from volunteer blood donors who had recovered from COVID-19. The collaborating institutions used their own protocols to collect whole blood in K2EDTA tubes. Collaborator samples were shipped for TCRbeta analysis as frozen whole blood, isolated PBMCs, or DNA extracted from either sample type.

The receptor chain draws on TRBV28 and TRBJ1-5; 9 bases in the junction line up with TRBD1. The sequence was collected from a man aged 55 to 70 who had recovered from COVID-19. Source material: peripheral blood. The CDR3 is CASSPTGGAHNQPQHF. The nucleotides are TGTGCCAGCAGTCCCACAGGGGGCGCCCACAATCAGCCCCAGCATTTT.